The entry below gives a single TCR beta chain sequence along with its context. Its antigen is not known. Amplification used 60 Vbeta primers and 13 Jbeta primers. The assay was immunoSEQ multiplex PCR, and TCRdb's table has in-frame clones only and misses some. The table has approximately 86,000 clones, around 75% seen once. The sample belongs to a study of cytomegalovirus exposure and HLA in healthy donors. The CDR3 has 15 amino acids. The germline CDR1 and CDR2 sequences are SEHNR and FQNEAQ (reference sequence). With 4 bases removed from V and 4 bases from J, the gap between germline ends came to 16 bases. Study findings and constraints: Published work reported that the classifier diagnosed cytomegalovirus status with high specificity and sensitivity. Sequencing depth roughly uniform across donors was assumed in presence/absence analyses. The only immune exposure information that was available was CMV serostatus. A missense DCLRE1C variant was associated with V- and J-gene trimming of TCR beta chains in a later analysis, and an independent cohort replicated the association.

The clonotype was recovered from a middle-aged man in good health and CMV-seronegative. The sample was PBMCs. The rearrangement uses TRBV7-9 and TRBJ1-2, with D tentatively TRBD1 (5 bases). This CDR3 is CASSSSWDSGYGYTF. The CDR3 DNA follows: TGTGCCAGCAGCTCCAGTTGGGACTCTGGCTATGGCTACACCTTC.